This entry lists 32 T cell receptor beta chains sequenced from one sample in a study of human T cells and chemical hapten exposure. One entry per CDR3 protein results from TCRdb running MiXCR on the 5' RACE reads. The sample lists 130,000 or so distinct CDR3 sequences, around 4% seen once, with around 1.5% in the top ten. Blood, whole and unfractionated, served as the source for total RNA extraction. These receptors all come from a female donor in good health.

This clonotype came up many times. This chain uses TRBV5-1 with TRBJ1-5; 7 bases agree with TRBD1. Per the germline V gene, CDR1 is SGHRS and CDR2 is YFSETQ. The CDR3 totals 14 residues. The ends lost 4 bases at V and 3 bases at J; junction bases unmatched: 4. CDR3 bases: TGCGCCAGCAGCCCGACAGGGAACAATCAGCCCCAGCATTTT. Residues: CASSPTGNNQPQHF.

This clonotype was detected a few times. The rearrangement uses TRBV28 and TRBJ2-7, with D maybe TRBD2 (6 bases). Germline loops: CDR1 MDHEN, CDR2 SYDVKM. The CDR3 extends over 15 amino acids. With 4 bases removed from V and 1 base from J, the gap between germline ends came to 14 bases. The CDR3 bases are TGTGCCAGCAGTTCCCTGATGGAGGGGTCCTACGAGCAGTACTTC. It yields the protein CASSSLMEGSYEQYF.

This clonotype was seen at least ten times. This CDR3 reads CASSTSTGSSYEQYF. The CDR3 DNA follows: TGTGCCAGCAGCACCTCGACAGGGAGCTCCTACGAGCAGTACTTC. The rearrangement uses TRBV4-2 and TRBJ2-7; 7 bases align to TRBD1. V lost 5 bases to trimming and J lost 0 bases; unmatched junction nucleotides: 7. The CDR3 loop spans 15 amino acids. Germline CDR1 reads LGHNA; CDR2 reads YNFKEQ.

This clonotype was counted between two and nine times. V gene TRBV2 combines with J gene TRBJ1-1; D remains ambiguous. V dropped 6 bases and J dropped 0 bases, with 17 bases sitting between them. This CDR3 is built from 16 residues. Germline V gene lookup returns CDR1 SNHLY and CDR2 FYNNEI. The CDR3 here is CASRRTATYVNTEAFF. The CDR3 DNA follows: TGTGCCAGCAGAAGGACGGCAACATACGTGAACACTGAAGCTTTCTTT.

This clonotype was recorded many times. CDR3: CASSATSRATDEQFF. In DNA, the CDR3 is TGTGCCAGCAGCGCGACTTCTAGGGCGACGGATGAGCAGTTCTTC. The V call is TRBV9, the J call TRBJ2-1; D is uncertain. The CDR3 covers 15 residues. Germline CDR1 reads SGDLS; CDR2 reads YYNGEE. Trimming pared 3 bases from V and 8 bases from J, leaving 18 bases between.

This clonotype was recorded many times. V is TRBV20-1 and J is TRBJ2-5; the match to TRBD1 covers 7 bases. CDR3 size: 15 residues. CDR1 is DFQATT and CDR2 is SNEGSKA in the germline V gene (reference sequence). The trim removed 6 bases at V and 9 bases at J, leaving 19 bases unmatched. The CDR3 bases are TGCAGTGCCACAGGGGACCGCGGCAACTCATTGGCCCAGTACTTC. The encoded protein is CSATGDRGNSLAQYF.

In this sample, this clonotype turned up a few times. The chain carries TRBV3-1 and TRBJ2-7; D remains unclear. V was clipped by 2 bases and J by 2 bases, with 10 bases between them. Germline CDR1 is LGHDT and CDR2 is YNNKEL (reference sequence). The CDR3 length is 14 residues. CDR3 protein: CASSQSDGTYEQYF. The DNA of the CDR3 is TGTGCCAGCAGCCAATCGGACGGAACCTACGAGCAGTACTTC.

V gene TRBV12-3 or TRBV12-4 combines with J gene TRBJ2-2; possibly TRBD2 for D (6 bases). There are 16 residues in the CDR3. Trimming took off 2 bases at V and 1 base at J, with 11 bases between the two ends. The CDR3 DNA sequence: TGTGCCAGCAGTTTATGGAGGGCGGAGAACACCGGGGAGCTGTTTTTT. Translation gives CASSLWRAENTGELFF.

This clonotype was detected ten times or more. Here the CDR3 DNA reads TGTGCCAGCAGTTACTCGAGGGGGGGCGAGGCAGATACGCAGTATTTT. Protein sequence: CASSYSRGGEADTQYF. The chain carries TRBV6-5 and TRBJ2-3, with D possibly being TRBD2 (7 bases). V lost 0 bases and J lost 4, with 14 bases in between. Per the germline V gene, CDR1 is MNHEY and CDR2 is SVGAGI. The CDR3 runs 16 residues.

This clonotype was recorded at least ten times. The chain links TRBV2 to TRBJ1-2; D remains ambiguous. V shed 1 base and J shed 4 bases, with 10 bases lying between them. The germline gives CDR1 SNHLY, CDR2 FYNNEI. This CDR3 has 14 amino acids. CDR3 DNA sequence: TGTGCCAGCAGTGAAGATCTCTCCCTCTATGGCTACACCTTC. This gives the protein CASSEDLSLYGYTF.

This clonotype was found a few times. The rearrangement links TRBV20-1 to TRBJ2-5; D perhaps matches TRBD2 (5 bases). The CDR3 sequence is 13 residues long. Trimming stripped 0 bases from V and 5 bases from J, with 10 bases between. The germline V gene encodes CDR1 DFQATT and CDR2 SNEGSKA (reference sequence). The CDR3 sequence: CSARDGSSETQYF. The CDR3 coding sequence is TGCAGTGCTAGAGATGGGAGTAGCGAGACCCAGTACTTC.

In its sample, this clonotype was seen a few times. The chain carries TRBV28 and TRBJ2-3; 7 nucleotides agree with TRBD2. CDR1 is MDHEN and CDR2 is SYDVKM in the germline V gene. V lost 6 bases, J lost 5 bases, and 5 bases stayed unmatched. There are 13 residues in the CDR3. The CDR3 loop is CASSLGGLDTQYF. For the CDR3, the DNA is TGTGCCAGCAGCCTGGGGGGGTTAGATACGCAGTATTTT.

V usage is TRBV5-4 and J usage is TRBJ1-6; TRBD1 might be the D (5 bases). The CDR3 extends over 14 amino acids. Trimming left V 4 bases short and J 8 bases short, with 13 bases between. Germline V gene data show CDR1 as SGHNT and CDR2 as YYREEE (reference sequence). The CDR3: CASSRRQGDSPLHF. The CDR3 coding sequence is TGTGCCAGCAGCCGAAGACAAGGGGATTCACCCCTCCACTTT.

This clonotype has more than one count but fewer than ten. The chain joins TRBV18 to TRBJ2-1, with a weak D call TRBD1 (5 bases). Germline CDR1 is KGHSH and CDR2 is LQKENI. V lost 3 bases and J 4 bases, leaving 16 bases between the germline ends. The CDR3 runs to 16 residues. CDR3 in amino acids: CASSPATRDNYNEQFF. For the CDR3, the DNA is TGTGCCAGCTCACCGGCAACCAGGGATAATTACAATGAGCAGTTCTTC.

This clonotype was found a few times. The V call is TRBV6-2 or TRBV6-3, the J call TRBJ2-1; 9 bases line up with TRBD1. The germline V gene has CDR1 MNHEY and CDR2 SVGEGT. The junction had 5 bases not matched to a gene; V was cut back by 7 bases and J by 1 base. CDR3 size: 15 residues. The CDR3 reads CASTTTGGSYNEQFF. DNA for the CDR3: TGTGCCAGCACTACGACAGGGGGATCCTACAATGAGCAGTTCTTC.

At least ten counts were recorded for this clonotype. The rearrangement joins TRBV7-2 to TRBJ2-1; D is possibly TRBD2 (6 bases). This CDR3 has 17 amino acids. Germline CDR1 and CDR2: SGHTA and FQGNSA. V was cut by 1 base and J by 15 bases, with 28 bases left in between. CDR3 nucleotides: TGTGCCAGCAGCTTAGGGTTCAGCGGGCGGAAAGGGCTTAGTGCGTTCTTC. Translated, it gives CASSLGFSGRKGLSAFF. The full variable domain, with the rest looked up from reference TRBV7-2 and TRBJ2-1, is GAGVSQSPSNKVTEKGKDVELRCDPISGHTALYWYRQSLGQGLEFLIYFQGNSAPDKSGLPSDRFSAERTGGSVSTLTIQRTQQEDSAVYLCASSLGFSGRKGLSAFFGPGTRLTVL.

This clonotype was seen repeatedly, ten times or more. The gene calls are TRBV3-1 and TRBJ1-3; TRBD1 might be the D (5 bases). CDR1 and CDR2 from the germline V gene are LGHDT and YNNKEL (reference sequence). This CDR3 spans 17 amino acids. V was pared by 0 bases and J by 7 bases, with 19 bases between. CDR3 coding DNA: TGTGCCAGCAGCCAAGATCAGGGAGTGGGCCCCGTGAACACCATATATTTT. Amino acid sequence: CASSQDQGVGPVNTIYF. Supplemented by reference TRBV3-1 and TRBJ1-3, the full variable domain reads DTAVSQTPKYLVTQMGNDKSIKCEQNLGHDTMYWYKQDSKKFLKIMFSYNNKELIINETVPNRFSPKSPDKAHLNLHINSLELGDSAVYFCASSQDQGVGPVNTIYFGEGSWLTVV.

This clonotype has just a few counts. The J gene is TRBJ2-3, the V gene TRBV5-4; D remains unclear. The CDR3 sequence is 12 residues long. The V end lost 4 bases, the J end lost 2 bases, and 5 bases lay between the germline ends. Per the germline V gene, CDR1 is SGHNT and CDR2 is YYREEE (reference sequence). CDR3 DNA sequence: TGTGCCAGCAGCGTAGACACAGATACGCAGTATTTT. Translated: CASSVDTDTQYF.

Note on this clonotype: This clone may be a read error of a much larger clone one base away. CDR3 protein: CASGEVGDYGHTF. The CDR3, as DNA: TGTGCCAGCGGAGAGGTGGGGGATTATGGCCACACCTTC. The genes are TRBV28 and TRBJ1-2; D is possibly TRBD1 (5 bases). Germline loops: CDR1 MDHEN, CDR2 SYDVKM. This CDR3 is built from 13 residues.

This clonotype was seen many times. The J gene is TRBJ1-2, the V gene TRBV29-1; TRBD1 matches 8 bases. V shed 6 bases, J shed 2 bases, and the junction held 5 bases outside the gene matches. Germline CDR1 and CDR2: SQVTM and ANQGSEA. The CDR3 has 13 residues. The CDR3 nucleotides read TGCAGCGTGCAGGGGGCGGAAAACTATGGCTACACCTTC. It codes for CSVQGAENYGYTF.

This clonotype was picked up many times. The V and J genes are TRBV11-2 and TRBJ2-1; 8 nucleotides line up with TRBD2. V shed 7 bases and J 4 bases; nucleotides not matched to a gene: 6. Germline assignment: CDR1 SGHAT and CDR2 FQNNGV. The CDR3 runs to 14 residues. DNA of the CDR3: TGTGCCAGCAAAGGACTAGCAGTTTACAATGAGCAGTTCTTC. This gives the protein CASKGLAVYNEQFF. Using reference TRBV11-2 and TRBJ2-1 for the parts outside the CDR3, the full variable domain is EAGVAQSPRYKIIEKRQSVAFWCNPISGHATLYWYQQILGQGPKLLIQFQNNGVVDDSQLPKDRFSAERLKGVDSTLKIQPAKLEDSAVYLCASKGLAVYNEQFFGPGTRLTVL.

This clonotype showed up many times. The J gene is TRBJ2-3, the V gene TRBV20-1; D remains unclear. Deletions cut 6 bases from V and 0 bases from J, with 13 bases between. CDR1 and CDR2 (germline): DFQATT, SNEGSKA (reference sequence). The length of the CDR3 is 14 residues. CDR3 residues: CSAREPASTDTQYF. As DNA, the CDR3 is TGCAGTGCCCGAGAGCCGGCTAGCACAGATACGCAGTATTTT.

In its sample, this clonotype was seen many times. The chain recombines TRBV7-9 with TRBJ1-2; TRBD1 matches 7 bases. The CDR3 covers 15 residues. Looked up from germline, CDR1 is SEHNR and CDR2 is FQNEAQ (reference sequence). J was trimmed by 1 base and V by 1 base; bases with no gene match: 3. As DNA, the CDR3 is TGTGCCAGCAGCTTAGGACAGGGTGGTAACTATGGCTACACCTTC. Its protein is CASSLGQGGNYGYTF.

This clonotype was detected a few times. The gene calls are TRBV20-1 and TRBJ2-1, with 8 bases matching TRBD2. Looked up from germline, CDR1 is DFQATT and CDR2 is SNEGSKA (reference sequence). With V trimmed by 1 base and J by 7 bases, 12 bases remained unmatched. The CDR3 spans 16 residues. The CDR3 nucleotides are TGCAGTGCTAGAGTTCCCCGCGGGGGGATTCTTAATGAGCAGTTCTTC. As protein: CSARVPRGGILNEQFF.

The sample holds many counts of this clonotype. This chain uses TRBV7-9 with TRBJ2-6; D unclear. Germline loops: CDR1 SEHNR, CDR2 FQNEAQ (reference sequence). Trimming removed 5 bases from V and 0 bases from J, with 14 bases in between. The CDR3 length is 17 residues. The CDR3 protein is CASSPHPSYSGANVLTF. The CDR3 DNA reads TGTGCCAGCAGCCCCCACCCCAGTTACTCTGGGGCCAACGTCCTGACTTTC.

Only a few counts were recorded for this clonotype. The chain links TRBV12-3 or TRBV12-4 to TRBJ2-2; no clear D gene. V was clipped by 6 bases and J by 3 bases, with 11 bases between them. There are 14 residues in the CDR3. The CDR3 reads CASSPTDYTGELFF. The CDR3 DNA reads as TGTGCCAGCAGCCCAACAGATTACACCGGGGAGCTGTTTTTT.

This clonotype has at least ten counts. The V call is TRBV5-1, the J call TRBJ2-7, with TRBD1 matching 7 bases. From germline, CDR1 is SGHRS and CDR2 YFSETQ. V shed 4 bases and J 5 bases; nucleotides not matched to a gene: 9. The CDR3 length is 14 residues. The CDR3 DNA reads TGCGCCAGCAGCATCGACAGGGTTACGGACGAGCAGTACTTC. Translating it yields CASSIDRVTDEQYF.

This clonotype showed up many times. J is TRBJ2-3 and V is TRBV5-1; TRBD2 aligns across 8 bases. V trimming: 4 bases; J trimming: 5 bases; junction bases outside the gene matches: 6. There are 14 residues in the CDR3. From germline, CDR1 is SGHRS and CDR2 YFSETQ. This CDR3 reads CASSPGLVGDTQYF. CDR3 DNA sequence: TGCGCCAGCAGCCCGGGACTAGTGGGAGATACGCAGTATTTT.

This clonotype came up many times. The chain links TRBV25-1 to TRBJ1-1; 8 bases fit TRBD1. This CDR3 contains 15 residues. Germline V lookup: CDR1 MGHDK, CDR2 SYGVNS. Losses at the gene ends were 3 bases for V and 2 bases for J; bases not matched to a gene: 5. This CDR3 reads CASSEPGQGNTEAFF. The CDR3 nucleotides are TGTGCCAGCAGTGAGCCAGGACAGGGAAACACTGAAGCTTTCTTT.

The rearrangement uses TRBV24-1 and TRBJ2-3; D is unclear. Germline CDR1 and CDR2: KGHDR and SFDVKD. With 3 bases removed from V and 2 bases from J, the gap between germline ends came to 8 bases. The CDR3 consists of 14 residues. The CDR3 DNA sequence: TGTGCCACCAGTGATCGAGCAACCACAGATACGCAGTATTTT. This translates into CATSDRATTDTQYF.

At least ten counts were recorded for this clonotype. The chain is built from TRBV12-3 or TRBV12-4 and TRBJ2-1, with 9 bases matching TRBD1. Trimming at V came to 5 bases and at J to 1 base, leaving 6 bases not matched to a gene. The CDR3 contains 16 residues. CDR3 region: CASSQPGQGSYNEQFF. The CDR3 nucleotides read TGTGCCAGCAGTCAACCGGGACAGGGTTCCTACAATGAGCAGTTCTTC.

In its sample, this clonotype was seen a few times. This chain links TRBV7-6 with TRBJ1-1; 7 bases match TRBD1. The V and J ends lost 4 bases and 1 base, in that order; junction bases with no gene match: 3. The V gene's germline CDR1 is SGHVS and CDR2 FNYEAQ. The CDR3 has 14 amino acids. The CDR3 nucleotides read TGTGCCAGCAGCTCGGGACAGCAGAACACTGAAGCTTTCTTT. It translates to CASSSGQQNTEAFF. The full variable domain, in which reference TRBV7-6 and TRBJ1-1 provide the parts outside the CDR3, is GAGVSQSPRYKVTKRGQDVALRCDPISGHVSLYWYRQALGQGPEFLTYFNYEAQQDKSGLPNDRFSAERPEGSISTLTIQRTEQRDSAMYRCASSSGQQNTEAFFGQGTRLTVV.